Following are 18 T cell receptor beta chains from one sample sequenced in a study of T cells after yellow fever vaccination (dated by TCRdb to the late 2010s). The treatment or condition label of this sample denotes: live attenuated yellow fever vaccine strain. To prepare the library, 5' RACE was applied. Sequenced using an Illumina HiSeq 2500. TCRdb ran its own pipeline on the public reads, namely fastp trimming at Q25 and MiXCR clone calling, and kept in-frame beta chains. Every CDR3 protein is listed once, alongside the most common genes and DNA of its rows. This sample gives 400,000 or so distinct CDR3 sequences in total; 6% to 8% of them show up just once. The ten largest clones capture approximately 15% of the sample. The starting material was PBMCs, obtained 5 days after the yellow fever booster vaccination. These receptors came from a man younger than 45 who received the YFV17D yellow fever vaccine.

In DNA form, the CDR3 reads TGTGCCTGGAAAGGTCCCGGTTCCGGGGAGCTGTTTTTT. It encodes CAWKGPGSGELFF. The chain joins TRBV30 to TRBJ2-2; D remains ambiguous. V was shortened by 4 bases and J by 6 bases, with 12 bases between the two germline ends. This CDR3 spans 13 amino acids. In germline, CDR1 is GTSNPN, CDR2 SVGIG (reference sequence).

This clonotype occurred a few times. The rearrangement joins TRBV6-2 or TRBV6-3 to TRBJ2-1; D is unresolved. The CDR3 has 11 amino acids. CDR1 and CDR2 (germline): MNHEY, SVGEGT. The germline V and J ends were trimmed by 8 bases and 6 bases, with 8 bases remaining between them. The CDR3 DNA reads TGTGCCAGCGGGCCCACCAATGAGCAGTTCTTC. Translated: CASGPTNEQFF.

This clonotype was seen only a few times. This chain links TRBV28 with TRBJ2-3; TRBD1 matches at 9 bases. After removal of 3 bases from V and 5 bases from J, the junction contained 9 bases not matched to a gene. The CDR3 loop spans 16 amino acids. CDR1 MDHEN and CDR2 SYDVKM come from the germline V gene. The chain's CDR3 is CASSLLDRDREDTQYF. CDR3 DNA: TGTGCCAGCAGTTTGCTGGACCGGGACAGGGAAGATACGCAGTATTTT.

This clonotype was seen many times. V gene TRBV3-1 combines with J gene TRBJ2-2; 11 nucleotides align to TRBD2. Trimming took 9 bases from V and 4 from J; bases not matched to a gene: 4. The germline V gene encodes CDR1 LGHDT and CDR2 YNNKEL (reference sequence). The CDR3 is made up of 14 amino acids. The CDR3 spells CASTSGSITGELFF. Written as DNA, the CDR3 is TGTGCCAGTACTAGCGGGAGTATCACCGGGGAGCTGTTTTTT.

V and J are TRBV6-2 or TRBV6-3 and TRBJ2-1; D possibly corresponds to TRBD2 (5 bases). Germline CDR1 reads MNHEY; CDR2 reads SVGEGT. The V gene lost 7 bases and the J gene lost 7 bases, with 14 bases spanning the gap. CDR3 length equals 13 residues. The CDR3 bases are TGTGCCAGCACCCCCCGGGATCTAAATGAGCAGTTCTTC. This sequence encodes CASTPRDLNEQFF.

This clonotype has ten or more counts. CDR3 sequence reads: CASSLVGGWADTQYF. Here the CDR3 DNA reads TGTGCCAGCAGCTTAGTAGGCGGTTGGGCAGATACGCAGTATTTT. This chain joins TRBV7-2 and TRBJ2-3, with unresolved D. The ends were cut back, 1 base at V and 4 bases at J, with 12 bases in the middle. Per germline, CDR1 SGHTA and CDR2 FQGNSA. CDR3 length equals 15 residues. The full variable domain, with the rest looked up from reference TRBV7-2 and TRBJ2-3, is GAGVSQSPSNKVTEKGKDVELRCDPISGHTALYWYRQSLGQGLEFLIYFQGNSAPDKSGLPSDRFSAERTGGSVSTLTIQRTQQEDSAVYLCASSLVGGWADTQYFGPGTRLTVL.

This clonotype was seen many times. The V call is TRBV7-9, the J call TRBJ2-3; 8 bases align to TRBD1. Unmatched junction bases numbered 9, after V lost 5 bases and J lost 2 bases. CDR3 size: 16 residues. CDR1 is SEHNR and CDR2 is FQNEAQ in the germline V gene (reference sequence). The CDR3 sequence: CASSLRGTGATDTQYF. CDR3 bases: TGTGCCAGCAGCCTGAGGGGGACAGGAGCCACAGATACGCAGTATTTT.

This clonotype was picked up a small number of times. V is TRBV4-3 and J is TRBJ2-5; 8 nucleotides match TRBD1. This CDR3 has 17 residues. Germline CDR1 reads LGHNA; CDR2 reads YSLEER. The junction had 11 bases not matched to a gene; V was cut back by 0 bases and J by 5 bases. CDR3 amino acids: CASSQDQCGTGHETQYF. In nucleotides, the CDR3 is TGCGCCAGCAGCCAAGATCAGTGCGGGACAGGCCACGAGACCCAGTACTTC.

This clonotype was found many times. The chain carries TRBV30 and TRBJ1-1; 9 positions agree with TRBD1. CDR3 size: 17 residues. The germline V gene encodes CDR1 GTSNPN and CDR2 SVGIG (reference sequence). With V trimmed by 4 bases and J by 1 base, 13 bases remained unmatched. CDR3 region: CAWTPGRTGEENTEAFF. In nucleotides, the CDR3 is TGTGCCTGGACCCCAGGCCGGACAGGGGAAGAGAACACTGAAGCTTTCTTT. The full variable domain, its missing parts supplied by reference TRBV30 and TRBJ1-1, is SQTIHQWPATLVQPVGSPLSLECTVEGTSNPNLYWYRQAAGRGLQLLFYSVGIGQISSEVPQNLSASRPQDRQFILSSKKLLLSDSGFYLCAWTPGRTGEENTEAFFGQGTRLTVV.

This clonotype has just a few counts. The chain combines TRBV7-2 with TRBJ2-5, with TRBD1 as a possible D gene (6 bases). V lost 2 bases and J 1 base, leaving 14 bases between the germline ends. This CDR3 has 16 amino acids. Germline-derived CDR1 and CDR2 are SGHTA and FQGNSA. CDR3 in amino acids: CASSLQGKRAQETQYF. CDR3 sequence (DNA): TGTGCCAGCAGCTTACAGGGGAAGAGGGCCCAAGAGACCCAGTACTTC.

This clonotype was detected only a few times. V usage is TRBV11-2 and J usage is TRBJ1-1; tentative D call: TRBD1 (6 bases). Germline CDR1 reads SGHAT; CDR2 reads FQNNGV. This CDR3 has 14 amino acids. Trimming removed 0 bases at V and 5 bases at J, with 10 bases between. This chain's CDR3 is CASSLDGGRTEAFF. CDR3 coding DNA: TGTGCCAGCAGCTTAGATGGGGGCCGAACTGAAGCTTTCTTT.

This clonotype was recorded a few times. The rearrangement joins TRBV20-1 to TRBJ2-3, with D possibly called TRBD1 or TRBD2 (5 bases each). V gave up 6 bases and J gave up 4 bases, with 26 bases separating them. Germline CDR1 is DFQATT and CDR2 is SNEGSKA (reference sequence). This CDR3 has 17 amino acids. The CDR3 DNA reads TGCAGTGCACGGAAGGACTGGGGCCCATTAACCCCAGATACGCAGTATTTT. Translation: CSARKDWGPLTPDTQYF.

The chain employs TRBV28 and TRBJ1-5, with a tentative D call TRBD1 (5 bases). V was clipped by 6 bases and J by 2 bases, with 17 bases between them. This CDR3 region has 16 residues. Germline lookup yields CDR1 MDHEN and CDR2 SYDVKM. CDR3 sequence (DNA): TGTGCCAGCAGCCCCATACCCTGGGGGGGCAATCAGCCCCAGCATTTT. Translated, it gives CASSPIPWGGNQPQHF.

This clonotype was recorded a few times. In DNA form, the CDR3 reads TGTGCCAGCAGTTTAGACAGGGGGCCTGAGCAGTTCTTC. This sequence encodes CASSLDRGPEQFF. The rearrangement links TRBV12-3 or TRBV12-4 to TRBJ2-1; 9 nucleotides match TRBD1. V shed 1 base, J shed 9 bases, and the junction held 1 base outside the gene matches. The CDR3 runs 13 residues.

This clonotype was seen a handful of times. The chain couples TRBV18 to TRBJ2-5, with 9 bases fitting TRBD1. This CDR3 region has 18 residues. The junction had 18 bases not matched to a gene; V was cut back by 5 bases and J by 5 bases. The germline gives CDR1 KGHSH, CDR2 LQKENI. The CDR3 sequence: CASSTSTGGLMYFETQYF. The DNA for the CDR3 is TGTGCCAGCTCAACCTCGACAGGGGGTCTGATGTATTTTGAGACCCAGTACTTC. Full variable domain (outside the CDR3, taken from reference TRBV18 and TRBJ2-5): NAGVMQNPRHLVRRRGQEARLRCSPMKGHSHVYWYRQLPEEGLKFMVYLQKENIIDESGMPKERFSAEFPKEGPSILRIQQVVRGDSAAYFCASSTSTGGLMYFETQYFGPGTRLLVL.

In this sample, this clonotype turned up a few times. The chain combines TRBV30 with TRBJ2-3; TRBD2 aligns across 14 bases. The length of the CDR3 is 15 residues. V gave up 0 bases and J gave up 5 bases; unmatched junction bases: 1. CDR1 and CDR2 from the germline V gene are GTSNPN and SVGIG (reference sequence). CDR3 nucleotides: TGTGCCTGGAGTGTAGGGACTAGCGGGAGAGATACGCAGTATTTT. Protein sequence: CAWSVGTSGRDTQYF.

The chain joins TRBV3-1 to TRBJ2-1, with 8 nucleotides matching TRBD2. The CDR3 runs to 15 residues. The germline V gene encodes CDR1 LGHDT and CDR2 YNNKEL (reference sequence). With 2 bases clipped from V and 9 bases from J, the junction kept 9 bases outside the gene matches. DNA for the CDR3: TGTGCCAGCAGCCAAACCAGCGGGAGTCTCGGTGAGCAGTTCTTC. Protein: CASSQTSGSLGEQFF.

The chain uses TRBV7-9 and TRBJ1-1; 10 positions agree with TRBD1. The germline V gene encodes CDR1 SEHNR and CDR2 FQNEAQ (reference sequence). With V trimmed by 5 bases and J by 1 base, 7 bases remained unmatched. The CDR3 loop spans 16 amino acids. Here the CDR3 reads CASSQTGGPTNTEAFF. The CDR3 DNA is TGTGCCAGCAGCCAGACAGGGGGCCCCACGAACACTGAAGCTTTCTTT.